This paragraph covers one T cell receptor beta chain sequence. The antigen is unknown. Other nucleotide sequences from this sample produce the same CDR3. This entry comes from a study of T cell responses to AZD1222 COVID-19 vaccine. This CDR3 is 14 amino acids long. V lost 3 bases to trimming and J lost 1 base, with 9 bases between them. The V gene's germline CDR1 is MNHEY and CDR2 SVGAGI. Study outcomes and limitations: Repertoires were collected only later (after the peak T cell response had occurred). When two AZD1222 doses had been given, Spike-specific TCR breadth and depth rose. Targets within unmutated variant regions were reportedly found for nearly half of spike-specific TCRs.

Here immunoSEQ multiplex PCR was the method, and the copy in TCRdb shows in-frame clones only, minus some. The table records some 150,000 clones, more than 85% of them present only once. This TCR came from an adult in good health. This chain uses TRBV6-5 with TRBJ1-1; possibly TRBD1 for D (5 bases). The sample here was peripheral blood, taken on day 0 of AZD1222 vaccination. This CDR3 reads CASSYSGRNTEAFF. The CDR3 DNA follows: TGTGCCAGCAGTTATTCAGGGAGGAACACTGAAGCTTTCTTT.